The rows below give T cell receptor beta chains drawn from one sample of a study of T cells in Graves' hyperthyroidism and ophthalmopathy. MiXCR was run by TCRdb on the multiplex PCR reads, yielding one entry per CDR3 protein. The sample includes about 380,000 distinct CDR3 sequences, 18% of them seen just once. The sample was blood. Receptor source: a man younger than 35 with Graves' ophthalmopathy. CDR3s include the opening cysteine and the closing phenylalanine or tryptophan.

cdr3_aa j_call v_call
CSAIQGYTF TRBJ1-2 TRBV20-1
CASSPMRGQRGYTF TRBJ1-2 TRBV11-2
CASSSSGTGTGELFF TRBJ2-2 TRBV12-3/TRBV12-4
CASSPQSPDYGYTF TRBJ1-2 TRBV5-6
CASSWMGDEQFF TRBJ2-1 TRBV7-9
CASSPGTGGLNTEAFF TRBJ1-1 TRBV5-1
CASSLGTGAQPQHF TRBJ1-5 TRBV12-3/TRBV12-4
CSVDHLSMGKRTEAFF TRBJ1-1 TRBV29-1
CASKPRQQGMGYGYTF TRBJ1-2 TRBV6-1
CASSSPTDRGRRETQYF TRBJ2-5 TRBV12-3/TRBV12-4
CASSETATSGRSPYNEQFF TRBJ2-1 TRBV7-3